This record covers a single T cell receptor beta chain. Antigen specificity is unknown. The sample belongs to a study of cytomegalovirus exposure and HLA in healthy donors. The PCR used 60 Vbeta and 13 Jbeta primers. The repertoire was sequenced with immunoSEQ multiplex PCR; TCRdb's copy has only in-frame clones and lacks some. The sample shows about 73,000 clones, 67% of them seen only once. Findings and limits, study-wide: Most TCRs appeared rarely, but some public TCRs recurred in many donors. Follow-up analysis later connected one missense variant in DCLRE1C with trimming of TCR beta V- and J-genes.

The V end was cut by 5 bases, the J end by 0 bases, with 10 bases between. Germline CDR1 is SGHAT and CDR2 is FQDESV (reference sequence). The CDR3 consists of 14 residues. The specimen was PBMCs. This chain connects TRBV11-1 to TRBJ1-1; a possible D gene is TRBD1 (5 bases). This receptor was taken from a woman aged 45-65 years in good health and CMV-seropositive. Here the CDR3 reads CASSPGFMNTEAFF. CDR3 coding DNA: TGTGCCAGCAGCCCAGGGTTTATGAACACTGAAGCTTTCTTT.